What follows are 15 T cell receptor beta chains derived from one specimen sequenced in a study of blood T cell repertoires in COVID-19. The assay was immunoSEQ multiplex PCR, and TCRdb's table has in-frame clones only and misses some. The sample includes about 500,000 clones, roughly nine tenths seen only once; the top ten take less than 9.5%. The sample taken for sequencing was peripheral blood. These receptors originate from a woman aged 45 to 65 with COVID-19, enrolled during active disease.

This sequence joins TRBV9 and TRBJ1-5, with D possibly matching TRBD1 (5 bases). Germline V gene lookup returns CDR1 SGDLS and CDR2 YYNGEE. CDR3 length: 14 residues. V lost 2 bases to trimming and J lost 9 bases, with 15 bases between them. The CDR3 DNA sequence: TGTGCCAGCAGCGTTACAGGAGCCTCAGTGCCCCAGCATTTT. Amino acids: CASSVTGASVPQHF. Looking up the rest from reference TRBV9 and TRBJ1-5 gives the full variable domain: DSGVTQTPKHLITATGQRVTLRCSPRSGDLSVYWYQQSLDQGLQFLIQYYNGEERAKGNILERFSAQQFPDLHSELNLSSLELGDSALYFCASSVTGASVPQHFGDGTRLSIL.

This sequence joins TRBV11-2 and TRBJ1-1; 7 bases agree with TRBD1. Germline V gene data show CDR1 as SGHAT and CDR2 as FQNNGV. J gave up 5 bases and V 5 bases, and 8 bases lay outside the gene matches. The CDR3 loop spans 14 amino acids. The CDR3 region has the DNA TGTGCCAGCAGCCGAGACAGGGTTGGGACTGAAGCTTTCTTT. Translated: CASSRDRVGTEAFF.

CDR3 loop: CASSLGQGRNEQFF. The CDR3 coding sequence is TGCGCCAGCAGCTTAGGACAGGGGAGAAATGAGCAGTTCTTC. The chain recombines TRBV5-1 with TRBJ2-1; the match to TRBD1 covers 9 bases. Germline lookup yields CDR1 SGHRS and CDR2 YFSETQ. The trim removed 2 bases at V and 7 bases at J, leaving 4 bases unmatched. This CDR3 contains 14 residues. Full variable domain (rest looked up from reference TRBV5-1 and TRBJ2-1): KAGVTQTPRYLIKTRGQQVTLSCSPISGHRSVSWYQQTPGQGLQFLFEYFSETQRNKGNFPGRFSGRQFSNSRSEMNVSTLELGDSALYLCASSLGQGRNEQFFGPGTRLTVL.

This chain joins TRBV11-2 and TRBJ1-5; D gene unclear. With 1 base removed from V and 7 bases from J, the gap between germline ends came to 11 bases. This CDR3 has 14 residues. Per the germline V gene, CDR1 is SGHAT and CDR2 is FQNNGV. The CDR3 DNA is TGTGCCAGCAGCTTAGGAATGGGAGGCCAGCCCCAGCATTTT. Its protein product is CASSLGMGGQPQHF.

The chain recombines TRBV6-2 or TRBV6-3 with TRBJ2-3, with 9 bases identical to TRBD1. Germline V gene lookup returns CDR1 MNHEY and CDR2 SVGEGT. V was clipped by 2 bases and J by 2 bases; unmatched bases: 2. The CDR3 covers 15 residues. The CDR3 DNA sequence: TGTGCCAGCAGTTACGGACAGGGGCTCACAGATACGCAGTATTTT. It is translated as CASSYGQGLTDTQYF.

The chain is built from TRBV6-5 and TRBJ1-1; D remains unclear. Per germline, CDR1 MNHEY and CDR2 SVGAGI. This CDR3 region has 13 residues. V lost 3 bases and J lost 10, with 15 bases in between. DNA of the CDR3: TGTGCCAGCAGTTATGCGAGGGCCGCCGGAGCTTTCTTT. Its protein is CASSYARAAGAFF.

The V and J genes are TRBV2 and TRBJ1-2, with no clear D. V lost 3 bases to trimming and J lost 4 bases, with 18 bases between them. CDR1 and CDR2 (germline): SNHLY, FYNNEI. The CDR3 is 16 residues long. The CDR3: CASSEGRWSSGYGYTF. The CDR3 DNA follows: TGTGCCAGCAGTGAGGGCAGATGGTCCTCAGGCTATGGCTACACCTTC.

The chain combines TRBV5-1 with TRBJ2-1, with a weak D call TRBD2 (5 bases). With 0 bases removed from V and 4 bases from J, the gap between germline ends came to 14 bases. CDR1 SGHRS and CDR2 YFSETQ come from the germline V gene. CDR3 size: 16 residues. For the CDR3, the DNA is TGCGCCAGCAGCTTGGGATTTCCGACGGGGTACAATGAGCAGTTCTTC. Translating gives CASSLGFPTGYNEQFF.

This sequence joins TRBV11-2 and TRBJ2-7, with a weak D call TRBD2 (5 bases). CDR1 and CDR2 (germline): SGHAT, FQNNGV. The length of the CDR3 is 15 residues. With 3 bases removed from V and 2 bases from J, the gap between germline ends came to 14 bases. Here the CDR3 reads CASSFLGVRTYEQYF. Here the CDR3 DNA reads TGTGCCAGCAGCTTCCTCGGGGTGCGGACCTACGAGCAGTACTTC.

J is TRBJ1-2 and V is TRBV27; D is uncertain. The germline gives CDR1 MNHEY, CDR2 SMNVEV (reference sequence). The V end lost 3 bases, the J end lost 2 bases, and 10 bases lay between the germline ends. The CDR3 extends over 14 amino acids. Written as DNA, the CDR3 is TGTGCCAGCAGTTTGCTCGGTCCCAACTATGGCTACACCTTC. The encoded protein is CASSLLGPNYGYTF.

The chain links TRBV5-5 to TRBJ1-1, with D possibly TRBD1 on 5 matching bases. The CDR3 totals 13 residues. Germline V gene lookup returns CDR1 SGHKS and CDR2 YYEKEE (reference sequence). Trimming left V 4 bases short and J 1 base short, with 8 bases between. CDR3 region: CASSTDTNTEAFF. The CDR3 DNA sequence: TGTGCCAGCAGCACGGACACGAACACTGAAGCTTTCTTT. The whole variable domain, remainder taken from reference TRBV5-5 and TRBJ1-1, is DAGVTQSPTHLIKTRGQQVTLRCSPISGHKSVSWYQQVLGQGPQFIFQYYEKEERGRGNFPDRFSARQFPNYSSELNVNALLLGDSALYLCASSTDTNTEAFFGQGTRLTVV.

In the case of this clone: The same CDR3 is also encoded by other DNA sequences in this sample. This chain links TRBV3-1 (or the pseudogene TRBV3-2) with TRBJ2-1, with D tentatively TRBD1 (6 bases). The CDR3 sequence is 15 residues long. Germline V gene data show CDR1 as LGHDT and CDR2 as YNNKEL (reference sequence). V lost 0 bases and J 7 bases, leaving 13 bases between the germline ends. The CDR3 here is CASSQDRNRVNEQFF. The CDR3 DNA reads as TGTGCCAGCAGCCAAGACCGTAACAGGGTAAATGAGCAGTTCTTC.

This clone was seen a handful of times. The chain couples TRBV5-6 to TRBJ2-7; D remains ambiguous. Germline CDR1 reads SGHDT; CDR2 reads YYEEEE. The CDR3 runs to 13 residues. The V end lost 2 bases, the J end lost 2 bases, and 8 bases lay between the germline ends. The CDR3 reads CASSFEQTYEQYF. CDR3 DNA: TGTGCCAGCAGCTTCGAACAGACCTACGAGCAGTACTTC.

The chain links TRBV6-5 to TRBJ1-3; 8 bases line up with TRBD1. The CDR3 is made up of 13 amino acids. V lost 8 bases to trimming and J lost 3 bases; unmatched junction nucleotides: 3. Germline loops: CDR1 MNHEY, CDR2 SVGAGI. The CDR3 region is CASLTGGGNTIYF. CDR3 sequence (DNA): TGTGCCAGCCTTACAGGGGGTGGAAACACCATATATTTT.

This clone was detected only once. The V gene is TRBV27, the J gene TRBJ1-2, with D unresolved. The CDR3 contains 13 residues. V was pared by 3 bases and J by 2 bases, with 7 bases between. Germline-derived CDR1 and CDR2 are MNHEY and SMNVEV (reference sequence). The CDR3 DNA reads TGTGCCAGCAGTTTTACGGTGAACTATGGCTACACCTTC. It is translated as CASSFTVNYGYTF.